This is a list of T cell receptor beta chains from one sample in a study of CD8 T cells in Susac syndrome. TCRdb processed the immunoSEQ multiplex PCR reads anew with MiXCR; each CDR3 protein has one entry. This sample yields about 280,000 distinct CDR3 sequences, of which roughly 84% are seen a single time; approximately 0.12% belongs to the top ten. Sequencing was done on a sample of CD8+ T cells from PBMCs. Receptors were obtained from a human donor with multiple sclerosis. CDR3s include the opening cysteine and the closing phenylalanine or tryptophan.

>TRBV6-1|TRBJ2-2
CASSDLAGGLLELFF
>TRBV9|TRBJ2-5
CASSVVGRGDQETQYF
>TRBV6-1|TRBJ1-1
CASSLRAENTEAFF
>TRBV20-1|TRBJ2-7
CSAPQGQLASYEQYF
>TRBV4-1|TRBJ2-7
CASSQSSGRAYEQYF
>TRBV25-1|TRBJ2-1
CASSEYSGRVHEQFF
>TRBV19|TRBJ2-6
CASSIGVTGANVLTF
>TRBV4-1|TRBJ2-7
CASSHRTSGSVEQYF
>TRBV3-1|TRBJ2-2
CASSQEIRDRGRIGELFF
>TRBV7-8|TRBJ2-1
CASSKATGTSAYNEQFF
>TRBV28|TRBJ2-7
CASSLGDRPYEQYF
>TRBV12-5|TRBJ1-4
CASGPPGRSKFF
>TRBV29-1|TRBJ2-1
CSVVPGTGDAEQFF
>TRBV7-9|TRBJ2-1
CASSSGRDEQFF
>TRBV6-5|TRBJ2-7
CASSYPRGGTVEQYF
>TRBV27|TRBJ2-2
CASSLSLLTGELFF
>TRBV15|TRBJ2-5
CATSRDWEGVQETQYF
>TRBV6-5|TRBJ1-1
CASSYGQDTLNTEAFF
>TRBV7-9|TRBJ2-1
CASSPTGYEQFF
>TRBV20-1|TRBJ1-5
CSAKGSVQPQHF
>TRBV6-5|TRBJ2-7
CASRPLAGVYEQYF
>TRBV25-1|TRBJ2-7
CASSEVAGFHEQYF
>TRBV10-2|TRBJ2-7
CASRTLAGGTYEQYF
>TRBV12-5|TRBJ2-1
CATGLAGGPNYNEQFF
>TRBV5-1|TRBJ2-7
CASSWDFAYEQYF
>TRBV5-6|TRBJ2-5
CASRGREETQYF
>TRBV12-3/TRBV12-4|TRBJ2-7
CASSSGLESPYEQYF
>TRBV27|TRBJ2-7
CASATGIHEQYF
>TRBV9|TRBJ1-1
CASSSPGQGSGAFF
>TRBV7-6|TRBJ2-7
CASSVGSAEQYF
>TRBV9|TRBJ1-1
CASSRQGTRNTEAFF
>TRBV6-1|TRBJ2-1
CASSEAQPQGARNEQFF
>TRBV9|TRBJ2-1
CASRATGGNEQFF
>TRBV19|TRBJ1-5
CASSPGAGSAQPQHF
>TRBV19|TRBJ1-5
CASSITHRVGIDQPQHF
>TRBV2|TRBJ2-4
CASSDEKELAKNIQYF
>TRBV24-1|TRBJ1-1
CATSDFLWVPRNTEAFF
>TRBV6-2/TRBV6-3|TRBJ2-5
CASSPRGISQETQYF
>TRBV13|TRBJ2-7
CASSPVPSGPYEQYF
>TRBV20-1|TRBJ2-1
CSAKYRGSYNEQFF
>TRBV6-2/TRBV6-3|TRBJ2-1
CASSYSPSGTQFF
>TRBV14|TRBJ2-5
CASIQDYSGTSQETQYF
>TRBV9|TRBJ1-2
CASSELTELRDGYTF